This T cell receptor beta chain was recovered during a study of blood T cell repertoires in COVID-19. Study information: Spain, Italy and the United States supplied samples that represented acute and convalescent COVID-19. Sample material is recorded as cDNA or gDNA derived from T cells, B-cell-depleted T cells, or PBMCs.

Unmatched junction bases numbered 0, after V lost 4 bases and J lost 3 bases. Germline lookup yields CDR1 SNHLY and CDR2 FYNNEI. The CDR3 is 14 amino acids. As originally analysed: Reference gene primer amplification yielded estimated nucleated cell counts. Libraries were prepared by immunoSEQ multiplex PCR; TCRdb keeps only in-frame clonotypes and omits some of them. V, J and clone size are those of that table, while D and trimming were read from the DNA. The repertoire holds approximately 330,000 clones, with around 89% as singletons. The sequencing sample was made of peripheral blood. The chain carries TRBV2 and TRBJ2-2; 9 nucleotides align to TRBD1. The source of this sequence is a woman between 45 and 60 years old with active or convalescent COVID-19. CDR3 sequence reads: CASSGQGDTGELFF. The CDR3 DNA is TGTGCCAGCAGTGGACAGGGGGACACCGGGGAGCTGTTTTTT.